These 11 T cell receptor beta chains were sequenced from one sample in a study of shared clonotypes between healthy human individuals. The assay was immunoSEQ multiplex PCR, and TCRdb's table has in-frame clones only and misses some. The table lists around 430,000 clones, roughly 77% of them singletons. The source material was PBMCs. All receptors derive from a woman between 40 and 50 years old in good health. Some clones in this sample may be carry-over from other donors' samples.

The chain uses TRBV10-3 and TRBJ2-7, with TRBD1 identical over 8 bases. The CDR3 runs 15 residues. Germline trimming cut 2 bases from V and 1 base from J; bases unmatched to any gene: 4. CDR1 and CDR2 from the germline V gene are ENHRY and SYGVKD. CDR3 in amino acids: CAISEPGQESYEQYF. CDR3 DNA: TGTGCCATCAGTGAGCCGGGACAGGAGTCCTACGAGCAGTACTTC.

The rearrangement uses TRBV2 and TRBJ2-2; the D call may be TRBD1 or TRBD2 (5 bases each). The CDR3 length is 15 residues. The V gene lost 7 bases and the J gene lost 4 bases, with 16 bases spanning the gap. Germline V gene lookup returns CDR1 SNHLY and CDR2 FYNNEI. The CDR3 DNA reads TGTGCCAGCACGTCTGACGGGGCTGCCACCGGGGAGCTGTTTTTT. This translates into CASTSDGAATGELFF.

This chain joins TRBV29-1 and TRBJ2-7; D might be TRBD2 (5 bases). Trimming removed 1 base at V and 6 bases at J, with 7 bases between. The CDR3 is made up of 11 amino acids. The germline CDR1 and CDR2 sequences are SQVTM and ANQGSEA. The CDR3 region has the DNA TGCAGCGTTGAAGGTCGGGGCGAGCAGTACTTC. Translated: CSVEGRGEQYF.

The rearrangement uses TRBV5-1 and TRBJ2-7; a weak D match, TRBD2 (5 bases). V shed 0 bases and J shed 2 bases, with 12 bases lying between them. The CDR3 is made up of 15 amino acids. Germline loops: CDR1 SGHRS, CDR2 YFSETQ. For the CDR3, the DNA is TGCGCCAGCAGCTTGGAGAGCGGCGCAACCTACGAGCAGTACTTC. This gives the protein CASSLESGATYEQYF.

The chain carries TRBV11-2 and TRBJ1-4; D remains unclear. This CDR3 is built from 15 residues. The V and J ends lost 0 bases and 8 bases respectively, with 13 bases between them. Germline V CDR1 and CDR2: SGHAT, FQNNGV. In DNA form, the CDR3 reads TGTGCCAGCAGCTTAGATTGGGGAGGCGGCGAAAAACTGTTTTTT. The encoded protein is CASSLDWGGGEKLFF.

This clone has only a few counts. The gene calls are TRBV19 and TRBJ2-6; 7 nucleotides align to TRBD1. V was clipped by 6 bases and J by 0 bases; unmatched bases: 8. Germline values: CDR1 LNHDA, CDR2 SQIVND (reference sequence). There are 17 residues in the CDR3. The CDR3 protein is CASSRAGGVSGANVLTF. DNA for the CDR3: TGTGCCAGTAGCCGTGCAGGGGGTGTCTCTGGGGCCAACGTCCTGACTTTC.

V usage is TRBV5-8 and J usage is TRBJ1-1; weak D call: TRBD1 (6 bases). The V end lost 3 bases, the J end lost 0 bases, and 18 bases lay between the germline ends. The length of the CDR3 is 17 residues. Germline V lookup: CDR1 SGHTS, CDR2 YDEGEE. CDR3 in DNA: TGTGCCAGCAGCTCACAGGGACCCAGAAGGATGAACACTGAAGCTTTCTTT. This sequence encodes CASSSQGPRRMNTEAFF.

Only one count was recorded for this clone. V and J are TRBV19 and TRBJ2-1; 8 positions agree with TRBD1. V lost 3 bases, J lost 6 bases, and 4 bases stayed unmatched. The length of the CDR3 is 14 residues. CDR1 and CDR2 from the germline V gene are LNHDA and SQIVND (reference sequence). CDR3: CASSIGQGINEQFF. The DNA of the CDR3 is TGTGCCAGTAGTATCGGACAGGGAATCAATGAGCAGTTCTTC.

Written as DNA, the CDR3 is TGCGCCAGCAGCCAAGTTCGAGGTAGCGGTCAAGAGACCCAGTACTTC. Its protein is CASSQVRGSGQETQYF. The V and J genes are TRBV4-3 and TRBJ2-5; D is perhaps TRBD2 (6 bases). There are 16 residues in the CDR3. V lost 1 base and J 2 bases, leaving 14 bases between the germline ends. Germline-derived CDR1 and CDR2 are LGHNA and YSLEER.

The rearrangement links TRBV11-2 to TRBJ1-4; TRBD1 might be the D (5 bases). Germline-derived CDR1 and CDR2 are SGHAT and FQNNGV. Trimming cost V 3 bases and J 5 bases, with 13 bases left between them. This CDR3 is built from 15 residues. CDR3 in amino acids: CASSFRGTENEKLFF. DNA for the CDR3: TGTGCCAGCAGCTTTCGGGGGACCGAGAATGAAAAACTGTTTTTT.

This clone was counted a single time. The chain uses TRBV11-3 and TRBJ2-7; D is undetermined. The V and J ends lost 3 bases and 3 bases respectively, with 9 bases between them. Per the germline V gene, CDR1 is SGHNT and CDR2 is YENEEA. The CDR3 loop spans 13 amino acids. The CDR3 sequence is CASSFGRDYEQYF. CDR3 nucleotide sequence: TGTGCCAGCAGCTTTGGTAGGGACTACGAGCAGTACTTC.